This TCR beta chain was identified during a study of identical twins. CDR3 length: 16 residues. Trimming cost V 4 bases and J 4 bases, with 22 bases left between them. The V gene's germline CDR1 is DFQATT and CDR2 SNEGSKA (reference sequence). TCRdb re-called the 5' RACE reads with MiXCR, one entry per CDR3 protein. This sample has some 500,000 distinct CDR3 sequences, with more than 9% found just once. These same data were also listed under a study on yellow fever vaccine responses in identical twins.

The sequenced sample was PBMCs. The TCR was taken from a woman aged 18-29 years in good health. This chain joins TRBV20-1 and TRBJ2-5; possible D gene TRBD2, 6 bases. This CDR3 is CSAKPGRGLIGETQYF. CDR3 bases: TGCAGTGCTAAACCGGGGCGGGGCCTTATCGGAGAGACCCAGTACTTC.